This is a list of T cell receptor beta chains from one sample in a study of blood T cells in healthy people across ages. One entry per CDR3 protein results from TCRdb running MiXCR on the 5' RACE reads. The sample yields roughly 1 million distinct CDR3 sequences, roughly a quarter seen once. These same data were also listed under a study on T cells of mothers and their children.

The sequenced sample was blood. The receptors here all came from a girl aged 2-10 years in good health. Both conserved end residues are part of each CDR3. The D gene is left open where the match is weak. A row's size may be missing; if present it is once, few, many or a size class.

J,length,D,size,V,DNA,CDR3
TRBJ1-5,14,TRBD1,few,TRBV15,TGTGCCACCAGCATAGGACAGGTTTATCAGCCCCAGCATTTT,CATSIGQVYQPQHF
TRBJ2-5,15,-,-,TRBV12-3/TRBV12-4,TGTGCCAGCAGTTCCCTCTCCTGGGCCGGGGAGACCCAGTACTTC,CASSSLSWAGETQYF
TRBJ2-7,15,-,-,TRBV4-2,TGTGCCAGCAGCCAAGAGGTAGCGGATACCTACGAGCAGTACTTC,CASSQEVADTYEQYF
TRBJ2-5,17,-,few,TRBV4-2,TGTGCCAGCAGCCAAGTCGGGAAAAGACGGGACCAAGAGACCCAGTACTTC,CASSQVGKRRDQETQYF
TRBJ2-1,14,-,-,TRBV7-3,TGTGCCAGCAGCACCTCATGGGCCTGGAATGAGCAGTTCTTC,CASSTSWAWNEQFF
TRBJ2-7,15,TRBD1,-,TRBV7-2,TGTGCCAGCAGCATTCAGACAGGGGGCTATGACGAGCAGTACTTC,CASSIQTGGYDEQYF
TRBJ2-2,15,-,-,TRBV29-1,TGCAGCGTTGAATTAGGTAGCGGGAACACCGGGGAGCTGTTTTTT,CSVELGSGNTGELFF
TRBJ2-7,14,TRBD2,-,TRBV19,TGTGCCAGTAGTATTCGGGGGGATCGGGACGAGCAGTACTTC,CASSIRGDRDEQYF
TRBJ1-1,10,-,few,TRBV29-1,TGCAGCGTAAAGAACACTGAAGCTTTCTTT,CSVKNTEAFF
TRBJ2-1,16,TRBD2,-,TRBV27,TGTGCCAGCAGTCCAAAACTAGCGGGGGGGCCGAAAAAGCAGTTCTTC,CASSPKLAGGPKKQFF
TRBJ2-1,14,TRBD2,few,TRBV27,TGTGCCAGCAGTTCCGCGGGGGGGCTGAGTGAGCAGTTCTTC,CASSSAGGLSEQFF
TRBJ2-1,19,TRBD1,-,TRBV28,TGTGCCAGCAGTTGGTTCTCATTCCGGGACAGGGATGTTTTGGGTGAGCAGTTCTTC,CASSWFSFRDRDVLGEQFF
TRBJ2-1,15,-,-,TRBV10-3,TGTGCCATCAGTGAGACCAATAGCGCATACAATGAGCAGTTCTTC,CAISETNSAYNEQFF
TRBJ2-5,13,-,many,TRBV13,TGTGCCAGCAGCACGGGGAGCGGAGAGACCCAGTACTTC,CASSTGSGETQYF
TRBJ1-2,13,-,few,TRBV29-1,TGCAGCGTTGAAAAATCAGCTAACTATGGCTACACCTTC,CSVEKSANYGYTF
TRBJ2-5,13,-,-,TRBV6-2/TRBV6-3,TGTGCCAGCAGGCCAAGACTGGGCCAGACCCAGTACTTC,CASRPRLGQTQYF
TRBJ2-1,12,-,-,TRBV3-1,TGTGCCAGCAGCCATCATGGTACTGAGCAGTTCTTC,CASSHHGTEQFF
TRBJ1-2,14,TRBD1,-,TRBV9,TGTGCCAGCAGCCCCGACAGGGAATACTCTGGCTACACCTTC,CASSPDREYSGYTF
TRBJ1-5,12,-,few,TRBV12-3/TRBV12-4,TGTGCCAGCAGTTTTGAAAGTCAGCCCCAGCATTTT,CASSFESQPQHF
TRBJ2-2,15,TRBD2,-,TRBV4-2,TGTGCCAGCAGCCTCTGGACTAGCGGGACCGGGGAGCTGTTTTTT,CASSLWTSGTGELFF
TRBJ1-1,13,TRBD1,-,TRBV29-1,TGCAGCGTTGAGGACAGGGAGAAGGCTGAAGCTTTCTTT,CSVEDREKAEAFF
TRBJ2-3,12,-,few,TRBV19,TGTGCCAGTAGTCGGAACGGGGATACGCAGTATTTT,CASSRNGDTQYF
TRBJ2-5,15,TRBD2,-,TRBV28,TGTGCCAGCAGTTTAAACGGGAGGGCCCAAGAGACCCAGTACTTC,CASSLNGRAQETQYF
TRBJ1-5,12,TRBD1,-,TRBV6-6,TGTGCCAGCAGTTTCGACAGGGGGGTTTGGCATTTT,CASSFDRGVWHF
TRBJ2-1,14,TRBD1,-,TRBV7-7,TGTGCCAGCAGCCAAGGGACAGGGGTGAATGAGCAGTTCTTC,CASSQGTGVNEQFF
TRBJ1-2,17,-,-,TRBV7-8,TGTGCCAGCAGCCCGTTCGGCAACGCAGGAGAAAACTATGGCTACACCTTC,CASSPFGNAGENYGYTF
TRBJ1-1,12,-,-,TRBV5-6,TGTGCCAGCAGCTTTTTCCCGGATGAAGCTTTCTTT,CASSFFPDEAFF
TRBJ2-1,12,-,few,TRBV5-4,TGTGCCAGCTTGGGCTACCACAATGAGCAGTTCTTC,CASLGYHNEQFF
TRBJ1-4,13,-,-,TRBV4-2,TGTGCCAGCAGCCAAGAGAGGAATGATAGACTGTTTTTT,CASSQERNDRLFF
TRBJ1-2,15,-,-,TRBV3-1,TGTGCCAGCAGCCAAAAAGACGGAGCTAACTATGGCTACACCTTC,CASSQKDGANYGYTF
TRBJ2-1,11,-,-,TRBV2,TGTGCCAGCAGTTCCCCCTATGAGCAGTTCTTC,CASSSPYEQFF
TRBJ2-7,14,TRBD1,-,TRBV29-1,TGCAGCGTTGATAAAGGGACAGTCGGGAACGAGCAGTACTTC,CSVDKGTVGNEQYF
TRBJ1-4,15,TRBD1,once,TRBV10-3,TGTGCCATCAGTGCAGGACAGGGGGAGGATGAAAAACTGTTTTTT,CAISAGQGEDEKLFF
TRBJ2-1,15,TRBD1,once,TRBV14,TGTGCCAGCAGCCGATCGGGACAGTTTGTGGGTGAGCAGTTCTTC,CASSRSGQFVGEQFF
TRBJ2-3,14,TRBD2,-,TRBV2,TGTGCCAGCCAAAGCGGGAGTTGGTCAGATACGCAGTATTTT,CASQSGSWSDTQYF